This TCR beta chain stems from a study of blood T cell repertoires in COVID-19. For the study at large: Sites in the United States, Italy and Spain provided acute and convalescent COVID-19 samples.

Per the study methods: The assay estimated nucleated cells by amplifying reference gene primers. Libraries were prepared by immunoSEQ multiplex PCR; TCRdb keeps only in-frame clonotypes and omits some of them. V and J calls plus clone size are reproduced from that table; the DNA served to infer D and trimming. The sample consists of some 70,000 clones, approximately 89% of them appearing once. This CDR3 comprises 14 residues. Trimming cost V 6 bases and J 6 bases; bases outside gene matches: 8. Germline V CDR1 and CDR2: SGDLS, YYNGEE. The TCR sequence derives from a man aged 45-65 years with active COVID-19. The rearrangement links TRBV9 to TRBJ2-2, with TRBD1 identical over 7 bases. The source material was peripheral blood. CDR3 amino acids: CASMAQGDAGELFF. In DNA, the CDR3 is TGTGCCAGCATGGCGCAGGGGGACGCCGGGGAGCTGTTTTTT.